The clone carrying this T cell receptor (beta chain) was counted many times. This sample is drawn from a study of human T cells and chemical hapten exposure. Study-level information: DPC at 0.01% went onto the upper back in patch tests, read at 6 days.

V was cut by 4 bases and J by 7 bases, with 17 bases left in between. Germline V gene data show CDR1 as SQVTM and CDR2 as ANQGSEA. CDR3 length equals 13 residues. Sample time point: pre-sensitization, week 0. The treatment: therapeutic diphenylcyclopropenone sensitization with weekly scalp DPC. Blood, whole and unfractionated, served as the source for total RNA extraction. MiXCR, run by TCRdb on the RACE reads, gives a single entry per CDR3 protein. The data contain 300,000 to 450,000 distinct CDR3 sequences, 5.1% of them singletons. V is TRBV29-1 and J is TRBJ2-7, with D tentatively TRBD1 (5 bases). The TCR originated in a woman between 50 and 59 years old with alopecia areata. Some clones in this sample may be carry-over from other donors' samples. The source material was whole blood, sampled in connection with sensitization to the hapten diphenylcyclopropenone (DPC). The CDR3 DNA sequence: TGCAGCGTTGTATCTGACAGTTCGGAGGAGCAGTACTTC. Amino acids: CSVVSDSSEEQYF.